The clone carrying this T cell receptor (beta chain) was counted many times. What it binds is not known. The V and J ends lost 4 bases and 4 bases, in that order; junction bases with no gene match: 5. In germline, CDR1 is SQVTM, CDR2 ANQGSEA. CDR3 length: 13 amino acids. Together with thyroid ultrasound, orbital computed tomography, serum thyroxine and TRAb, clinical symptoms were used for diagnoses. The PBMCs were taken from around 9 ml of fresh peripheral blood. The sample belongs to a study of T cells in Graves' hyperthyroidism and ophthalmopathy. Study results and limitations: Most clonotypes that expanded in the thyroid above 0.001 also showed up in blood.

The CDR3 regions of TCR beta were amplified from RNA transcripts. Carried out on the TCR CDR3, a first-round RT-PCR used the HTBI primer set. TCRdb reprocessed the multiplex PCR reads via MiXCR and lists one record per CDR3 protein. Of 250,000 or so distinct CDR3 sequences detected, about 15% appear once; the ten largest clones hold 10% to 15%. The chain joins TRBV29-1 to TRBJ2-3; 7 bases fit TRBD2. The receptor comes from a woman in her 40s with Graves' hyperthyroidism that later progressed to Graves' ophthalmopathy. The specimen sequenced was blood. The chain's CDR3 is CSVVPREADTQYF. The CDR3 DNA is TGCAGCGTTGTCCCCCGGGAGGCAGATACGCAGTATTTT.